This T cell receptor beta chain was identified during a study of blood T cells in healthy people across ages. Study-level points and caveats: Long-lived and aged donors differed, with more naive CD4+ cells and higher diversity in the long-lived.

With regard to this clonotype: Its antigen remains unknown.

The CDR3 is made up of 14 amino acids. Germline V CDR1 and CDR2: DFQATT, SNEGSKA (reference sequence). V lost 1 base to trimming and J lost 2 bases, with 11 bases between them. Using a J-beta primer mix together with a sample-barcoded 5' primer, a second PCR was run for about 6 to 12 cycles. TCRdb recomputed calls from the 5' RACE reads with MiXCR, one row per CDR3 protein. The sample has hundreds of thousands of distinct CDR3 sequences, nearly 25% seen once. These data were also filed under a second study, of T cells of mothers and their children. That investigation notes: Over 8 million TCR beta CDR3 reads were obtained from each mother, and some 3.1 million from each child.

J is TRBJ1-1 and V is TRBV20-1, with unresolved D. The clonotype comes from a boy aged 5-17 years in good health. Material for sequencing was blood. The CDR3 nucleotides read TGCAGTGCTAGAGTTCCGGGCCTAAACACTGAAGCTTTCTTT. This translates into CSARVPGLNTEAFF.